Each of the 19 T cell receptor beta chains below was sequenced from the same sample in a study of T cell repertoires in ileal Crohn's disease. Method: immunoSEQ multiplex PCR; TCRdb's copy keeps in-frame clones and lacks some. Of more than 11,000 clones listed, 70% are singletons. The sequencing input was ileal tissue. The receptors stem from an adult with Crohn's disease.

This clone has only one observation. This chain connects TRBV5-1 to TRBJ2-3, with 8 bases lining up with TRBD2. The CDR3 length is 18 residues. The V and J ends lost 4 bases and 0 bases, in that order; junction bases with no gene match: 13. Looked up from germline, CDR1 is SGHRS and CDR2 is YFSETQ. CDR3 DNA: TGCGCCAGCAGCCCCTTCCTTGGAGCGGGGGTGAGCACAGATACGCAGTATTTT. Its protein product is CASSPFLGAGVSTDTQYF.

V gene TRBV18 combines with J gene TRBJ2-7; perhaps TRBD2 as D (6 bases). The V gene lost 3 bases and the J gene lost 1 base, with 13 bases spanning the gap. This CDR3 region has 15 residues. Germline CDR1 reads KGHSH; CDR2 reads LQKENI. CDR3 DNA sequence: TGTGCCAGCTCACCTGGCGGGGTTTCGTCCTACGAGCAGTACTTC. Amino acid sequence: CASSPGGVSSYEQYF.

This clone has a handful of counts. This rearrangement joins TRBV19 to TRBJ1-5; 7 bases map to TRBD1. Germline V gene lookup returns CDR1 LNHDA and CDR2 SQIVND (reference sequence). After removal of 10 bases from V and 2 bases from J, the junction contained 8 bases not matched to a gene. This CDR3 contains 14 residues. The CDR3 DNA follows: TGTGCCACAGGGAGGGGGCTTGGCAATCAGCCCCAGCATTTT. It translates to CATGRGLGNQPQHF.

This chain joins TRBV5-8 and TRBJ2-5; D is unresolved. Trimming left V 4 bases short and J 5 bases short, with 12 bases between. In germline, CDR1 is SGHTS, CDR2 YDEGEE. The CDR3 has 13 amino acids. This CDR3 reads CASSLGLRETQYF. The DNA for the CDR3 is TGTGCCAGCAGCCTGGGCCTTAGGGAGACCCAGTACTTC.

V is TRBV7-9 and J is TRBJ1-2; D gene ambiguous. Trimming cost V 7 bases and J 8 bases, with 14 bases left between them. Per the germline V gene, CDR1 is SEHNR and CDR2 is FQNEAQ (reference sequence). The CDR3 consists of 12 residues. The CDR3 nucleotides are TGTGCCAGCATCGAGGACCTAGGGGGCTACACCTTC. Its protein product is CASIEDLGGYTF.

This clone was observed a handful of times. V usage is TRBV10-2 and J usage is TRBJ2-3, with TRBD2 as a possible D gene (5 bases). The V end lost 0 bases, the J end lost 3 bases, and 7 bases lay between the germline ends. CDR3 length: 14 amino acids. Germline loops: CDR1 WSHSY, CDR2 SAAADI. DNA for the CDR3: TGCGCCAGCAGTGAGTCGACGGGGACAGATACGCAGTATTTT. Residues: CASSESTGTDTQYF.

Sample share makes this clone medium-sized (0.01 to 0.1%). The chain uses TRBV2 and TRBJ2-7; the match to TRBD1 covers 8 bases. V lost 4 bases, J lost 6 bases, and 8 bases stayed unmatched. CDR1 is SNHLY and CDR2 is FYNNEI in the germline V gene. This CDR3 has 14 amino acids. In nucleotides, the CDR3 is TGTGCCAGCAGTGCCCCCGGACAGGGCTTCGAGCAGTACTTC. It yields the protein CASSAPGQGFEQYF.

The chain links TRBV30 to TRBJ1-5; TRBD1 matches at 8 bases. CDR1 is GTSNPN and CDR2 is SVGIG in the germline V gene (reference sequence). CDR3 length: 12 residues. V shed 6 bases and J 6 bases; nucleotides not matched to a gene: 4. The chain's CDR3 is CACRQGSQPQHF. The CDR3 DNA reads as TGTGCCTGCCGACAGGGGAGTCAGCCCCAGCATTTT.

CDR3 sequence reads: CASSPPRSPDTQYF. In DNA form, the CDR3 reads TGCGCCAGCAGCCCACCCCGATCTCCCGATACGCAGTATTTT. The rearrangement links TRBV10-1 to TRBJ2-3; no firm D call. From germline, CDR1 is WNHNN and CDR2 SYGVQD (reference sequence). The CDR3 has 14 residues. V lost 6 bases and J 6 bases, leaving 16 bases between the germline ends.

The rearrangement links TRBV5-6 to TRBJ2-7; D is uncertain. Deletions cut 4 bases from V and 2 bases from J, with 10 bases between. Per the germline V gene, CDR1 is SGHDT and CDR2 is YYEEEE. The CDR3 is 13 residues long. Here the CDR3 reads CASSRTATYEQYF. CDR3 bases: TGTGCCAGCAGCAGGACGGCAACCTACGAGCAGTACTTC.

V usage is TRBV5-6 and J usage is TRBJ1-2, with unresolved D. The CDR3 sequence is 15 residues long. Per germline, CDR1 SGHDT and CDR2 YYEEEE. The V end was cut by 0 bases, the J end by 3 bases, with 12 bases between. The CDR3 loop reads CASSLGRDWDYGYTF. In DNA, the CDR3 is TGTGCCAGCAGCTTGGGCCGAGATTGGGACTATGGCTACACCTTC. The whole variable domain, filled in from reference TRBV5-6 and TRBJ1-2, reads DAGVTQSPTHLIKTRGQQVTLRCSPKSGHDTVSWYQQALGQGPQFIFQYYEEEERQRGNFPDRFSGHQFPNYSSELNVNALLLGDSALYLCASSLGRDWDYGYTFGSGTRLTVV.

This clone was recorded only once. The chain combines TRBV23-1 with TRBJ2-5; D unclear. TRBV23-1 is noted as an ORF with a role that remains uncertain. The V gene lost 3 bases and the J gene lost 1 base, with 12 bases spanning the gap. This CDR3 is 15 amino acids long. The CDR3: CASSHKGPVQETQYF. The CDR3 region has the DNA TGCGCCAGCAGTCACAAAGGCCCTGTCCAAGAGACCCAGTACTTC.

The CDR3 here is CASSTLAFSGNTIYF. In nucleotides, the CDR3 is TGTGCCAGCAGTACCTTGGCCTTCTCTGGAAACACCATATATTTT. The rearrangement uses TRBV2 and TRBJ1-3; no definite D call. This CDR3 has 15 amino acids. The germline V gene has CDR1 SNHLY and CDR2 FYNNEI. Trimming stripped 5 bases from V and 0 bases from J, with 11 bases between. The full variable domain, with the rest looked up from reference TRBV2 and TRBJ1-3, is EPEVTQTPSHQVTQMGQEVILRCVPISNHLYFYWYRQILGQKVEFLVSFYNNEISEKSEIFDDQFSVERPDGSNFTLKIRSTKLEDSAMYFCASSTLAFSGNTIYFGEGSWLTVV.

The CDR3 DNA follows: TGTGCCAGCAGGGGCGGATCTTCGACCCAGTACTTC. Protein product: CASRGGSSTQYF. The rearrangement uses TRBV6-1 and TRBJ2-5; D not certain. CDR1 MNHNS and CDR2 SASEGT come from the germline V gene. The CDR3 totals 12 residues. V was shortened by 6 bases and J by 7 bases, with 12 bases between the two germline ends.

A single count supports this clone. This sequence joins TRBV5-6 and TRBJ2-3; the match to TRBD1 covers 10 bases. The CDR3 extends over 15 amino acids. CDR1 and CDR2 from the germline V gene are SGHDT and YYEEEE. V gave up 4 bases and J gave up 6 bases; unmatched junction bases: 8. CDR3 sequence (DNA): TGTGCCAGCAGCCCGGGGACAGGGGTATATGATACGCAGTATTTT. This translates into CASSPGTGVYDTQYF.

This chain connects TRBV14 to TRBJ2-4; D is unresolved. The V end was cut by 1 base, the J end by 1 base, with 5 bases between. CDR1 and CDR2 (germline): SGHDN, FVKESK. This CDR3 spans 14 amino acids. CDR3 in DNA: TGTGCCAGCAGCCAAGTAGGGGCCAAAAACATTCAGTACTTC. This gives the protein CASSQVGAKNIQYF.

CDR3 coding DNA: TGTGCCAGCAGCGTGTCCTACGAGCAGTACTTC. As protein: CASSVSYEQYF. The V call is TRBV5-6, the J call TRBJ2-7; D gene uncertain. CDR1 is SGHDT, CDR2 YYEEEE, per germline. Trimming stripped 4 bases from V and 1 base from J, with 3 bases between. CDR3 size: 11 residues. The full variable domain, rest sourced from reference TRBV5-6 and TRBJ2-7, is DAGVTQSPTHLIKTRGQQVTLRCSPKSGHDTVSWYQQALGQGPQFIFQYYEEEERQRGNFPDRFSGHQFPNYSSELNVNALLLGDSALYLCASSVSYEQYFGPGTRLTVT.

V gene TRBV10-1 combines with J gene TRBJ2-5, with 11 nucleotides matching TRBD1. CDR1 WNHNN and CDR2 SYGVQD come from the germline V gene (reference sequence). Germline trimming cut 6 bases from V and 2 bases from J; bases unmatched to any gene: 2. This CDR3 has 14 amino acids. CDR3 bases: TGCGCCAGCAGGGACAGGGGGCTTCAAGAGACCCAGTACTTC. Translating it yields CASRDRGLQETQYF.

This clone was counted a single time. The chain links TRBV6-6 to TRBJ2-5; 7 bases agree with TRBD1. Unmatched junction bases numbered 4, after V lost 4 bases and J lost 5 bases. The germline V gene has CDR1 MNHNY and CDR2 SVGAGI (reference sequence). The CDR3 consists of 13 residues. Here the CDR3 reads CASSSGGRETQYF. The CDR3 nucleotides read TGTGCCAGCAGTTCAGGGGGACGGGAGACCCAGTACTTC.